Listed below are T cell receptor beta chains from one sample, sequenced in a study of shared clonotypes between healthy human individuals. Assay used: immunoSEQ multiplex PCR; TCRdb lists only in-frame clones, some missing. The sample includes approximately 2.4 million clones, 90% to 97% of them seen just once. Material: naive CD4+ T cells sorted from blood. All receptors come from a man younger than 30 in good health. Both conserved end residues are part of each CDR3. Each record gives: V gene, clone size, D gene, J gene, CDR3 DNA, CDR3 protein. The D gene is left open where the match is weak. Not every row has a clone size; where given, it reads once, few, many or a size class.

>TRBV6-5|.|TRBD1|TRBJ2-3
TGTGCCAGCAGTCGACAGGGTACAGATACGCAGTATTTT
CASSRQGTDTQYF
>TRBV6-5|.|.|TRBJ1-1
TGTGCCAGCAGTAGGGGGGCCCCCGGCACTGAAGCTTTCTTT
CASSRGAPGTEAFF
>TRBV7-8|.|TRBD1|TRBJ1-2
TGTGCCAGCAGCTTAGCTATTTGGGACAGGGCCCTTCGGGACTTC
CASSLAIWDRALRDF
>TRBV5-4|.|TRBD1|TRBJ2-7
TGTGCCAGCAGCCCAGGTGGGACAGACGTGAAATACGAGCAGTACTTC
CASSPGGTDVKYEQYF
>TRBV4-1|.|.|TRBJ2-2
TGCGCCAGCAGCCACCCAGGGATTTACACCGGGGAGCTGTTTTTT
CASSHPGIYTGELFF
>TRBV6-6|.|.|TRBJ1-6
TGTGCCAGCAGTTACCCGAACGATTCACCCCTCCACTTT
CASSYPNDSPLHF
>TRBV19|.|.|TRBJ2-2
TGTGCCAGTAGTATCCCCGGGGCCGGGGAGCTGTTTTTT
CASSIPGAGELFF
>TRBV18|once|TRBD2|TRBJ2-7
TGTGCCAGCTCACCCAAAGGGAGGGCCTACGAGCAGTACTTC
CASSPKGRAYEQYF
>TRBV6-1|few|TRBD1|TRBJ1-2
TGTGCCAGCAATCGGGACAGGATGGTCTATGGCTACACCTTC
CASNRDRMVYGYTF
>TRBV15|once|TRBD1|TRBJ1-3
TGTGCCACCAGCTTGGACAGGGGCACTGGAAACACCATATATTTT
CATSLDRGTGNTIYF
>TRBV28|.|.|TRBJ2-7
TGTGCCAGCAGTTCACGAACCTACGAGCAGTACTTC
CASSSRTYEQYF
>TRBV6-1|.|.|TRBJ1-6
TGTGCCAGCACCGAGGACAGTGGTTATAATTCACCCCTCCACTTT
CASTEDSGYNSPLHF
>TRBV11-2|.|.|TRBJ2-2
TGTGCCAGCAGCTTATACACCGGGGAGCTGTTTTTT
CASSLYTGELFF
>TRBV5-6|.|.|TRBJ1-2
TGTGCCAGCAGCTTCTTGAGCAGGGACTATGGCTACACCTTC
CASSFLSRDYGYTF
>TRBV11-2|.|.|TRBJ2-1
TGTGCCAGCAGCCAAGGGACCCTAGGCGGCAATGAGCAGTTCTTC
CASSQGTLGGNEQFF
>TRBV19|few|.|TRBJ1-2
TGTGCCAGTCGACCAGGGAACTATGGCTACACCTTC
CASRPGNYGYTF
>TRBV15|.|TRBD2|TRBJ2-3
TGTGCCACCAGCAGAGTCTCAAAGGGACTAGCGGGGGGCGATACGCAGTATTTT
CATSRVSKGLAGGDTQYF
>TRBV6-5|.|.|TRBJ1-1
TGTGCCAGCCTCGGGGGGGGGAGCACTGAAGCTTTCTTT
CASLGGGSTEAFF
>TRBV6-6|.|.|TRBJ1-6
TGTGCCAGCACGTCTAGACAAACTAATTCACCCCTCCACTTT
CASTSRQTNSPLHF
>TRBV5-1|.|TRBD2|TRBJ2-1
TGCGCCAGCAGCAAGCCGGGACTAGGAGGCGATGAGCAGTTCTTC
CASSKPGLGGDEQFF
>TRBV2|.|.|TRBJ2-1
TGTGCCAGCAGCCGGACTGGGGTCAATGAGCAGTTCTTC
CASSRTGVNEQFF